A selection of T cell receptor beta chains follows, all from one sample in a study of CD8 T cells in ankylosing spondylitis. Each CDR3 protein is one row after TCRdb ran MiXCR on the 5' RACE reads. The sample carries about 350,000 distinct CDR3 sequences, more than 20% recorded once. Sequencing was performed on blood, either unsorted or a sorted T cell fraction (not recorded which). All receptors come from a male donor with ankylosing spondylitis or in good health (not recorded which). Both conserved end residues are part of each CDR3. D genes are given only for firm matches. Clone size is shown for a subset of rows, as once, few, many or a class of expanded clone.

D	size	V	J	DNA	CDR3
.	few	TRBV27	TRBJ2-5	TGTGCCAGCAGTGGCCTCCCCGGGGGGCAACAAGAGACCCAGTACTTC	CASSGLPGGQQETQYF
.	.	TRBV20-1	TRBJ1-1	TGCAGTGCTAGGGAGCTGGGGAACGCTGAAGCTTTCTTT	CSARELGNAEAFF
.	.	TRBV28	TRBJ2-3	TGTGCCAGCAGTTTGGCAGGGCCCCTTATGGATACGCAGTATTTT	CASSLAGPLMDTQYF
.	.	TRBV12-3/TRBV12-4	TRBJ1-1	TGTGCCAGCAGCTACATCCGGGACAACAGATATGAAGCTTTCTTT	CASSYIRDNRYEAFF
TRBD1	few	TRBV19	TRBJ2-2	TGTGCCACCTCCGCCTGGACAGGGGAAGACACCGGGGAGCTGTTTTTT	CATSAWTGEDTGELFF
TRBD1	.	TRBV28	TRBJ1-4	TGTGCCAGCAGTCTCGGGACAGCTCATGAAAAACTGTTTTTT	CASSLGTAHEKLFF
TRBD1	few	TRBV2	TRBJ2-3	TGTGCCAGCAGTACTCTCAGGGGGCGCACAGATACGCAGTATTTT	CASSTLRGRTDTQYF
.	.	TRBV28	TRBJ2-5	TGTGCCAGCAGTTTACTGTGGGGGGTTGAGGAAGAGACCCAGTACTTC	CASSLLWGVEEETQYF
TRBD2	many	TRBV12-3/TRBV12-4	TRBJ2-3	TGTGCCAGCAGTCTCGAGCGGGGGGAGACCACAGATACGCAGTATTTT	CASSLERGETTDTQYF
TRBD1	few	TRBV12-5	TRBJ2-1	TGTGCTAGTGGTTTGGTACCGTTGGACAGGGATTTCAATGAGCAGTTCTTC	CASGLVPLDRDFNEQFF
TRBD2	.	TRBV7-2	TRBJ2-1	TGTGCCAGCGTAGATACTAGCGGGGGGGCCGGAGGTGAGCAGTTCTTC	CASVDTSGGAGGEQFF
TRBD2	.	TRBV20-1	TRBJ2-1	TGCAGTGCTAGGGCCCTTTGGGAGGGCCTCTACAATGAGCAGTTCTTC	CSARALWEGLYNEQFF
.	.	TRBV12-5	TRBJ2-2	TGTGCCTGCACCGCTCAGGTAGACACCGGGGAGCTGTTTTTT	CACTAQVDTGELFF
TRBD2	many	TRBV29-1	TRBJ2-2	TGCAGCGTTTCGGGGGGGAACACCGGGGAGCTGTTTTTT	CSVSGGNTGELFF
.	.	TRBV24-1	TRBJ2-2	TGTGCCACCAGTGATTTACAGGCGGGCGGGGAGCTGTTTTTT	CATSDLQAGGELFF
TRBD1	.	TRBV12-3/TRBV12-4	TRBJ1-5	TGTGCCAGCAGGGGACAGGGCCATCAGCCCCAGCATTTT	CASRGQGHQPQHF
TRBD1	.	TRBV6-1	TRBJ2-7	TGTGCCAGCAGTGGCCGGGACAGAGCCTACGAGCAGTACTTC	CASSGRDRAYEQYF
.	.	TRBV6-2/TRBV6-3	TRBJ2-5	TGTGCCAGCAGTCAGGCGGCTGGCGAGACCCAGTACTTC	CASSQAAGETQYF
.	few	TRBV12-3/TRBV12-4	TRBJ1-1	TGTGCCAGCAGTTTAGTGGGGACACTGAACACTGAAGCTTTCTTT	CASSLVGTLNTEAFF
TRBD1	.	TRBV25-1	TRBJ2-1	TGTGCCAGCAGTGAAGAGGGACAGGGGGCTGGTAATGAGCAGTTCTTC	CASSEEGQGAGNEQFF
TRBD1	.	TRBV6-1	TRBJ2-2	TGTGCCAGCAGAGAAGGACGGACAGGGACGAATTCCCGGGAGCTGTTTTTT	CASREGRTGTNSRELFF
.	.	TRBV28	TRBJ1-1	TGTGCCAGCAGTTTGGTCCAAAGCAACACTGAAGCTTTCTTT	CASSLVQSNTEAFF
.	many	TRBV20-1	TRBJ2-7	TGCAGTGCTAGTGACCCCAAGGCACCTATTGCCGAGCAGTACTTC	CSASDPKAPIAEQYF
.	few	TRBV2	TRBJ2-7	TGTGCCAGCAGAGGGGGGCAGGTGTACGAGCAGTACTTC	CASRGGQVYEQYF
.	few	TRBV7-3	TRBJ2-3	TGTGCCAGCAGCCGACTTCTGGGGGCCCAAGATACGCAGTATTTT	CASSRLLGAQDTQYF
.	.	TRBV30	TRBJ2-3	TGTGCCTGGAGTGTACCCGGAGATACGCAGTATTTT	CAWSVPGDTQYF
.	few	TRBV15	TRBJ2-5	TGTGCCACCAGCAACACCCTACTTCTGGGGGAGACCCAGTACTTC	CATSNTLLLGETQYF
.	few	TRBV7-9	TRBJ2-1	TGTGCCAGCAGCTGGGCCGCAAGCTCCTACAATGAGCAGTTCTTC	CASSWAASSYNEQFF
TRBD2	.	TRBV25-1	TRBJ2-7	TGTGCCAGCAGTGGCGGGGGGCCCTACGAGCAGTACTTC	CASSGGGPYEQYF
.	few	TRBV20-1	TRBJ1-5	TGCAGTGTCTTTGTGGCGCAACCGAATCAGCCCCAGCATTTT	CSVFVAQPNQPQHF
TRBD1	.	TRBV28	TRBJ1-1	TGTGCCAGCAGAGTACAGGGGGCTTCCACTGAAGCTTTCTTT	CASRVQGASTEAFF
.	few	TRBV6-5	TRBJ2-2	TGTGCCAGCAGTTACCAGGGTTCCGGGGAGCTGTTTTTT	CASSYQGSGELFF
.	few	TRBV11-2	TRBJ2-2	TGTGCCAGCAGCCGTGGACCCAACACCGGGGAGCTGTTTTTT	CASSRGPNTGELFF
.	.	TRBV3-1	TRBJ2-7	TGTGCCAGCAGCCAAGATGGTACGTTCCCTCACGAGCAGTACTTC	CASSQDGTFPHEQYF
.	few	TRBV27	TRBJ2-3	TGTGCCAGCAGTTTAAGGGAACCGCGGGATACGCAGTATTTT	CASSLREPRDTQYF
TRBD1	few	TRBV18	TRBJ2-5	TGTGCCAGCTCACCTCCGGGCAGGGGGTACCAAGAGACCCAGTACTTC	CASSPPGRGYQETQYF
TRBD2	.	TRBV4-1	TRBJ2-1	TGCGCCAGCAGCATCAGCGGGGGCCCCGGGGATGAGCAGTTCTTC	CASSISGGPGDEQFF
TRBD1	few	TRBV11-2	TRBJ1-1	TGTGCCAGCAGCTTCAACAGGGGGCGAACTGAAGCTTTCTTT	CASSFNRGRTEAFF
.	few	TRBV2	TRBJ2-1	TGTGCCAGCAGTGAAGACAGGTACAACAATGAGCAGTTCTTC	CASSEDRYNNEQFF
TRBD2	.	TRBV6-1	TRBJ2-1	TGTGCCAGCCGACTAGCGGGCTCCTACAATGAGCAGTTCTTC	CASRLAGSYNEQFF
.	few	TRBV7-9	TRBJ2-1	TGTGCCAGCAGCTTACTGACTACATACAATGAGCAGTTCTTC	CASSLLTTYNEQFF
TRBD2	few	TRBV25-1	TRBJ2-5	TGTGCCAGCAGTGTGGGACTAGATAAAGAGACCCAGTACTTC	CASSVGLDKETQYF
.	many	TRBV5-6	TRBJ2-2	TGTGCCAGCAGCTTAGCCTCCACCGGGGAGCTGTTTTTT	CASSLASTGELFF
.	.	TRBV29-1	TRBJ2-2	TGCAGCGTTGGGGCGGCCGCGAACACCGGGGAGCTGTTTTTT	CSVGAAANTGELFF
.	.	TRBV6-1	TRBJ1-2	TGTGCCAGCAGAGACATTGGCTACACCTTC	CASRDIGYTF
.	.	TRBV12-3/TRBV12-4	TRBJ2-1	TGTGCCAGCAGCCTCCCGGGTACCTCCTACAATGAGCAGTTCTTC	CASSLPGTSYNEQFF
.	few	TRBV20-1	TRBJ2-7	TGCAGTGCTAGAGACCCCGTTTCCTACGAGCAGTACTTC	CSARDPVSYEQYF
.	.	TRBV11-2	TRBJ2-5	TGTGCCAGCAGCACCAGGGCGTACCAAGAGACCCAGTACTTC	CASSTRAYQETQYF
.	once	TRBV29-1	TRBJ2-1	TGCAGCGCCGAGGGGGGGTCGAGGAATGAGCAGTTCTTC	CSAEGGSRNEQFF
.	.	TRBV4-1	TRBJ2-6	TGCGCCAGCAGCCAATATGCCGGGGCCAACGTCCTGACTTTC	CASSQYAGANVLTF
.	few	TRBV29-1	TRBJ2-3	TGCAGCGATCGGGGCCTCCCAGGCACGCAGTATTTT	CSDRGLPGTQYF
.	.	TRBV20-1	TRBJ2-1	TGCAGTCCAGGGACGCCCTACAATGAGCAGTTCTTC	CSPGTPYNEQFF
TRBD1	.	TRBV20-1	TRBJ2-3	TGCAGTGCCACGGGACAGGTCAACACAGATACGCAGTATTTT	CSATGQVNTDTQYF
TRBD1	once	TRBV12-3/TRBV12-4	TRBJ2-1	TGTGCCAGCAGTTTAATCGGGACAGGGTACAATGAGCAGTTCTTC	CASSLIGTGYNEQFF
TRBD2	many	TRBV12-3/TRBV12-4	TRBJ2-1	TGTGCCAGCAGTCAGAGCGGGGGACCTAATGAGCAGTTCTTC	CASSQSGGPNEQFF
.	.	TRBV5-1	TRBJ1-5	TGCGCCAGCAGGAGGGGAGGTAGCAATCAGCCCCAGCATTTT	CASRRGGSNQPQHF
TRBD2	few	TRBV6-1	TRBJ2-1	TGTGCCAGCAGAGCGGGACTAGCGGGTTACAATGAGCAGTTCTTC	CASRAGLAGYNEQFF
.	few	TRBV24-1	TRBJ2-2	TGTGCCACCAGTGGGCCCGGGGAGCTGTTTTTT	CATSGPGELFF
TRBD1	few	TRBV29-1	TRBJ2-2	TGCAGCGTTGAAGTTGGACAGGACACCGGGGAGCTGTTTTTT	CSVEVGQDTGELFF
TRBD2	.	TRBV4-1	TRBJ2-3	TGCGCCAGCAGCTCCCCCCACTCTAGCGGGCTTAGCACAGATACGCAGTATTTT	CASSSPHSSGLSTDTQYF